Listed below are T cell receptor beta chains from one sample, sequenced in a study of blood T cell repertoires in COVID-19. The protocol was immunoSEQ multiplex PCR, while the TCRdb copy is restricted to in-frame clones and leaves out a portion. The sample includes about 190,000 clones, about 88% of them seen just once. Sequenced: peripheral blood. These receptors came from a woman in her thirties or forties who had recovered from COVID-19. The CDR3 runs from the conserved cysteine through the conserved F or W. Each record gives: D gene, V gene, J gene, clone size, CDR3 DNA, CDR3 protein. The D gene is left open where the match is weak. Part of the rows lack a size; the others show once, few, many or a class for expanded clones.

D: .
V: TRBV6-5
J: TRBJ2-7
size: once
DNA: TGTGCCAGCAGTTACTCTAGCGGAGTTATCACCTACGAGCAGTACTTC
CDR3: CASSYSSGVITYEQYF

D: TRBD2
V: TRBV5-1
J: TRBJ2-7
size: .
DNA: TGCGCCAGCAGCGTCGATAGCGGGGGATACTACGAGCAGTACTTC
CDR3: CASSVDSGGYYEQYF

D: TRBD1
V: TRBV9
J: TRBJ2-7
size: .
DNA: TGTGCCAGCAGCGCTCGACAGGGGGCGAGCGAGCAGTACTTC
CDR3: CASSARQGASEQYF

D: .
V: TRBV6-5
J: TRBJ1-3
size: .
DNA: TGTGCCAGCAGATCAGGTGCCTCTGGAAACACCATATATTTT
CDR3: CASRSGASGNTIYF

D: .
V: TRBV19
J: TRBJ2-3
size: .
DNA: TGTGCCAGTAGTATCCTCGGGAGCACAGATACGCAGTATTTT
CDR3: CASSILGSTDTQYF

D: TRBD2
V: TRBV7-7
J: TRBJ2-2
size: .
DNA: TGTGCCAGCAGCTTACTGGCCCTAGCGGGAGCGAGCACCGGGGAGCTGTTTTTT
CDR3: CASSLLALAGASTGELFF

D: .
V: TRBV6-5
J: TRBJ1-1
size: .
DNA: TGTGCCAGCAGTCCCATGGAGTCCAACACTGAAGCTTTCTTT
CDR3: CASSPMESNTEAFF

D: TRBD1
V: TRBV6-4
J: TRBJ2-1
size: .
DNA: TGTGCCAGCAGTCCACGTCACGGGACAGGGGGAGCAGGACTACTGAATGAGCAGTTCTTC
CDR3: CASSPRHGTGGAGLLNEQFF

D: TRBD2
V: TRBV28
J: TRBJ2-1
size: .
DNA: TGTGCCAGTCTGGGCCATGGGGAGGGTGGCAATGAGCAGTTCTTC
CDR3: CASLGHGEGGNEQFF

D: TRBD1
V: TRBV9
J: TRBJ2-2
size: .
DNA: TGTGCCAGCAGCGCCGGCGGGACAGGGGTCGCCGGGGAGCTGTTTTTT
CDR3: CASSAGGTGVAGELFF

D: TRBD1
V: TRBV12-3/TRBV12-4
J: TRBJ2-1
size: few
DNA: TGTGCCAGCAGTTTCAGACAGGGGAATGAGCAGTTCTTC
CDR3: CASSFRQGNEQFF

D: .
V: TRBV5-1
J: TRBJ1-1
size: .
DNA: TGCGCCAGCAGCTTGGTATTAGGGGAGAACACTGAAGCTTTCTTT
CDR3: CASSLVLGENTEAFF

D: TRBD2
V: TRBV7-9
J: TRBJ2-2
size: .
DNA: TGTGCCAGCAGCCCGAGCGGGAGGGGTACCGGGGAGCTGTTTTTT
CDR3: CASSPSGRGTGELFF

D: TRBD1
V: TRBV5-1
J: TRBJ1-1
size: .
DNA: TGCGCCAGCAGCAACCGGGACAGAGGGGGCCCAGACACTGAAGCTTTCTTT
CDR3: CASSNRDRGGPDTEAFF

D: TRBD1
V: TRBV7-3
J: TRBJ1-2
size: .
DNA: TGTGCCAGCAGGCCTGCGGGACAGGGGGCTGGTGGCTACACCTTC
CDR3: CASRPAGQGAGGYTF

D: TRBD1
V: TRBV30
J: TRBJ1-1
size: once
DNA: TGTGCCTGGAACACCGAAGACAGGGCCAACACTGAAGCTTTCTTT
CDR3: CAWNTEDRANTEAFF

D: .
V: TRBV21-1
J: TRBJ2-7
size: .
DNA: TGTGCCAGCAGTATGAGAATGAGCTCCTACGAGCAGTACTTC
CDR3: CASSMRMSSYEQYF

D: TRBD1
V: TRBV9
J: TRBJ1-2
size: .
DNA: TGTGCCAGCAGCGCAGGGACAGCTCAAACCTTC
CDR3: CASSAGTAQTF

D: TRBD2
V: TRBV25-1
J: TRBJ2-7
size: .
DNA: TGTGCCAGCAGGGGACTAGTCGGCTACGAGCAGTACTTC
CDR3: CASRGLVGYEQYF

D: .
V: TRBV30
J: TRBJ1-3
size: .
DNA: TGTGCCTGGAGTGGGGGCCGTTCTTCTGGAAACACCATATATTTT
CDR3: CAWSGGRSSGNTIYF

D: .
V: TRBV12-3/TRBV12-4
J: TRBJ2-7
size: .
DNA: TGTGCCAGCAGTTGGGACACCGCCTACGAGCAGTACTTC
CDR3: CASSWDTAYEQYF

D: TRBD2
V: TRBV10-3
J: TRBJ2-1
size: .
DNA: TGTGCCATCAGTGAGTCCGGACTAGCGGGAGACAATGAGCAGTTCTTC
CDR3: CAISESGLAGDNEQFF

D: .
V: TRBV5-1
J: TRBJ2-1
size: once
DNA: TGCGCCAGCAGCTTTAGCGATGAGCAGTTCTTC
CDR3: CASSFSDEQFF

D: .
V: TRBV2
J: TRBJ2-2
size: .
DNA: TGTGCCAGCAGTCCAGGGGCGAACACCGGGGAGCTGTTTTTT
CDR3: CASSPGANTGELFF

D: .
V: TRBV2
J: TRBJ2-7
size: once
DNA: TGTGCCAGCAGGTGGGTGGGGCTGTTGGAGCAGTACTTC
CDR3: CASRWVGLLEQYF

D: .
V: TRBV9
J: TRBJ1-3
size: .
DNA: TGTGCCAGCTCGCGGCAGGTCTTACGCGAGGGCTCTGGAAACACCATATATTTT
CDR3: CASSRQVLREGSGNTIYF

D: .
V: TRBV7-3
J: TRBJ2-1
size: .
DNA: TGTGCCAGCAGCCCCAACCCAGGGATACATTACAATGAGCAGTTCTTC
CDR3: CASSPNPGIHYNEQFF

D: TRBD2
V: TRBV6-5
J: TRBJ2-7
size: .
DNA: TGTGCCAGCACCTTGACTAGCGGGGGGGAGCAGTACTTC
CDR3: CASTLTSGGEQYF

D: .
V: TRBV6-5
J: TRBJ2-7
size: .
DNA: TGTGCCAGCAGCACTGGAATGGGCTTCGGGGGAGAGCAGTACTTC
CDR3: CASSTGMGFGGEQYF

D: .
V: TRBV5-6
J: TRBJ2-7
size: .
DNA: TGTGCCAGCAGCTTGGCGGAGTCGGGAGTTTATGGGCAGTACTTC
CDR3: CASSLAESGVYGQYF

D: .
V: TRBV7-2
J: TRBJ2-6
size: .
DNA: TGTGCCAGCAGCTTATCAGGCTCTGGGGCCAACGTCCTGACTTTC
CDR3: CASSLSGSGANVLTF

D: .
V: TRBV24-1
J: TRBJ2-3
size: .
DNA: TGTGCCACCAGTGACAGGACAACTAGCACAGATACGCAGTATTTT
CDR3: CATSDRTTSTDTQYF

D: TRBD2
V: TRBV6-1
J: TRBJ2-1
size: .
DNA: TGTGCCAGCAGTGAAGCAGTGTCACTAGCGGGATTTGAGCAGTTCTTC
CDR3: CASSEAVSLAGFEQFF

D: TRBD2
V: TRBV20-1
J: TRBJ2-2
size: .
DNA: TGCAGTGCTAGTCACGGAGCGGGGACCCGGCGGACCGGGGAGCTGTTTTTT
CDR3: CSASHGAGTRRTGELFF

D: .
V: TRBV10-3
J: TRBJ1-2
size: .
DNA: TGTGCCATCAACCAGAAGACAAACGTTATGAATGGCTACACCTTC
CDR3: CAINQKTNVMNGYTF

D: .
V: TRBV12-3/TRBV12-4
J: TRBJ1-2
size: .
DNA: TGTGCCAGCAGTTTGGTAGGGGATGGCTACACCTTC
CDR3: CASSLVGDGYTF

D: TRBD1
V: TRBV25-1
J: TRBJ2-5
size: .
DNA: TGTGCCAGCAGGGACACGCCGGGACAGGGCTTGGAGACCCAGTACTTC
CDR3: CASRDTPGQGLETQYF

D: TRBD2
V: TRBV29-1
J: TRBJ2-4
size: .
DNA: TGCAGCGTTGAGGGGACTAGACGGGGTGAGGCCAAAAACATTCAGTACTTC
CDR3: CSVEGTRRGEAKNIQYF

D: .
V: TRBV30
J: TRBJ1-5
size: .
DNA: TGTGCCTGGAGTGTCGGGGAGATGAGCCCCCAGCATTTT
CDR3: CAWSVGEMSPQHF

D: .
V: TRBV25-1
J: TRBJ1-2
size: once
DNA: TGTGCCAGCAGTGAGGACCGGGAAAACTATGGCTACACCTTC
CDR3: CASSEDRENYGYTF

D: .
V: TRBV30
J: TRBJ1-6
size: .
DNA: TGTGCCGGAAACCGCCGACAGGATAATTCACCCCTCCACTTT
CDR3: CAGNRRQDNSPLHF

D: TRBD1
V: TRBV9
J: TRBJ2-3
size: .
DNA: TGTGCCAGCAGGACAGGGTTCGGCACAGATACGCAGTATTTT
CDR3: CASRTGFGTDTQYF

D: TRBD1
V: TRBV7-9
J: TRBJ1-2
size: .
DNA: TGTGCCAGCACGACAGGGGCCTATGGCTACACCTTC
CDR3: CASTTGAYGYTF

D: .
V: TRBV2
J: TRBJ1-1
size: once
DNA: TGTGCCAGCAGTGAAGATCACACGAACACTGAAGCTTTCTTT
CDR3: CASSEDHTNTEAFF

D: TRBD1
V: TRBV19
J: TRBJ2-1
size: .
DNA: TGTGCCAGTAGCATGGACAGGGGAAGAGCGAGTGAGCAGTTCTTC
CDR3: CASSMDRGRASEQFF

D: .
V: TRBV11-2
J: TRBJ2-5
size: .
DNA: TGTGCCAGCAGCTTAGAAGCCCCCTTGACAGGTGATCAGACCCAGTACTTC
CDR3: CASSLEAPLTGDQTQYF

D: .
V: TRBV7-2
J: TRBJ2-2
size: .
DNA: TGTGCCAGCAGCTTAGTACTAGCTGGGACCGGGGAGCTGTTTTTT
CDR3: CASSLVLAGTGELFF

D: .
V: TRBV7-2
J: TRBJ1-1
size: few
DNA: TGTGCCAGCAGCTTTGCGGGATTCTACACTGAAGCTTTCTTT
CDR3: CASSFAGFYTEAFF

D: .
V: TRBV30
J: TRBJ1-4
size: few
DNA: TGTGCCTGGAGTGGTAAGACAGCTAGTAATGAAAAACTGTTTTTT
CDR3: CAWSGKTASNEKLFF

D: TRBD1
V: TRBV19
J: TRBJ1-5
size: few
DNA: TGTGCCAGTAGTGACAGGGGGCAGTATAGCAATCAGCCCCAGCATTTT
CDR3: CASSDRGQYSNQPQHF

D: .
V: TRBV12-3/TRBV12-4
J: TRBJ2-3
size: .
DNA: TGTGCCACCCTTTGGCCCCCAGATACGCAGTATTTT
CDR3: CATLWPPDTQYF

D: TRBD2
V: TRBV27
J: TRBJ2-7
size: .
DNA: TGTGCCAGCAGTTTAGGGGCTAGCGGCACCTACGAGCAGTACTTC
CDR3: CASSLGASGTYEQYF

D: TRBD1
V: TRBV25-1
J: TRBJ2-7
size: .
DNA: TGTGCCAGCACCCGACAGGGTGCCTACGAGCAGTACTTC
CDR3: CASTRQGAYEQYF

D: TRBD1
V: TRBV3-1/TRBV3-2
J: TRBJ1-2
size: .
DNA: TGTGCCAGCAGCCCTCGGGACAGTCGCTATGGCTACACCTTC
CDR3: CASSPRDSRYGYTF

D: .
V: TRBV5-1
J: TRBJ2-5
size: .
DNA: TGCGCCAGCAGCCCCGGGTCTTCGAGGGATGAGACCCAGTACTTC
CDR3: CASSPGSSRDETQYF

D: .
V: TRBV7-8
J: TRBJ2-1
size: .
DNA: TGTGCCAGCAGCGGTACAGGGCATAGCTCCTACAATGAGCAGTTCTTC
CDR3: CASSGTGHSSYNEQFF

D: TRBD1
V: TRBV15
J: TRBJ1-4
size: few
DNA: TGTGCCACCAGCAGAGCTGGGACAGGGGGCGAAAAACTGTTTTTT
CDR3: CATSRAGTGGEKLFF